Shown below are 2 T cell receptor beta chains from a single sample sequenced in a study of lymphopenia after photon versus proton radiotherapy. TCRdb's copy holds only in-frame clones and misses some; the assay was immunoSEQ multiplex PCR. Among 25,000 to 30,000 clones listed, roughly four fifths were seen once. Sequencing used peripheral blood, obtained from a patient treated with photon-based radiotherapy. The source of these receptors is a woman in her fifties or sixties with pancreatic cancer.

This sequence joins TRBV15 and TRBJ1-5; possibly TRBD1 for D (5 bases). Germline values: CDR1 LNHNV, CDR2 YYDKDF (reference sequence). Trimming took off 6 bases at V and 15 bases at J, with 18 bases between the two ends. The CDR3 contains 12 residues. The CDR3 sequence: CATREQRGPLHF. The CDR3 region has the DNA TGTGCCACCAGAGAGCAAAGGGGCCCTTTGCATTTT.

This chain links TRBV6-5 with TRBJ2-1; 8 nucleotides match TRBD2. The CDR3 loop spans 15 amino acids. The ends lost 2 bases at V and 5 bases at J; junction bases unmatched: 5. The germline V gene has CDR1 MNHEY and CDR2 SVGAGI. CDR3 sequence reads: CASSYVGTSHNEQFF. The CDR3 nucleotides are TGTGCCAGCAGTTACGTAGGGACTAGTCACAATGAGCAGTTCTTC.